The 5 T cell receptor beta chains below all came from one sample that was sequenced in a study of PD-1 blockade in classical Hodgkin lymphoma. After autologous stem cell transplantation all patients relapsed, and prior brentuximab vedotin exposure differed between cohorts. The data were produced by immunoSEQ multiplex PCR, yet TCRdb's version contains in-frame clones alone and is incomplete. The sample holds about 97,000 clones, roughly 91% seen once. The sequences come from peripheral blood mononuclear cells (PBMCs), collected before the second cycle of nivolumab. These receptors were taken from a human donor with classical Hodgkin lymphoma.

The chain uses TRBV19 and TRBJ2-5; 8 bases fit TRBD1. V shed 5 bases, J shed 1 base, and the junction held 12 bases outside the gene matches. There are 17 residues in the CDR3. Germline loops: CDR1 LNHDA, CDR2 SQIVND (reference sequence). CDR3 coding DNA: TGTGCCAGTAGTTTCCGGACAGGGAGAGGGGGCCAAGAGACCCAGTACTTC. It is translated as CASSFRTGRGGQETQYF.

CDR3 DNA sequence: TGTGCCAGCTCGATTCTTCCCGCAGATACGCAGTATTTT. This codes for CASSILPADTQYF. This chain links TRBV19 with TRBJ2-3; D remains unclear. In germline, CDR1 is LNHDA, CDR2 SQIVND (reference sequence). The CDR3 is 13 residues long. Trimming took 9 bases from V and 4 from J, leaving 14 bases between them.

The V and J genes are TRBV5-1 and TRBJ2-3; D remains unclear. The CDR3 totals 16 residues. CDR1 and CDR2 from the germline V gene are SGHRS and YFSETQ. V lost 4 bases to trimming and J lost 9 bases, with 24 bases between them. The CDR3 loop is CASSPPNLNSVGTQYF. The DNA for the CDR3 is TGCGCCAGCAGCCCGCCTAACCTAAATTCGGTTGGCACGCAGTATTTT.

The chain has TRBV10-3 and TRBJ2-7; 10 bases are a match to TRBD2. Trimming removed 7 bases from V and 3 bases from J; junction bases left unmatched: 15. This CDR3 is 17 amino acids long. Germline lookup yields CDR1 ENHRY and CDR2 SYGVKD. The CDR3 region has the DNA TGTGCCATCAAACCCGGGACTAGCGTCGGGGAGGTCTACGAGCAGTACTTC. It codes for CAIKPGTSVGEVYEQYF.

The chain uses TRBV9 and TRBJ1-6, with 9 bases fitting TRBD1. Germline-derived CDR1 and CDR2 are SGDLS and YYNGEE. The CDR3 length is 14 residues. V shed 4 bases and J 8 bases; nucleotides not matched to a gene: 4. This chain's CDR3 is CASSSRQGDSPLHF. CDR3 DNA sequence: TGTGCCAGCAGCTCAAGACAGGGGGATTCACCCCTCCACTTT. The whole variable domain, filled in from reference TRBV9 and TRBJ1-6, reads DSGVTQTPKHLITATGQRVTLRCSPRSGDLSVYWYQQSLDQGLQFLIQYYNGEERAKGNILERFSAQQFPDLHSELNLSSLELGDSALYFCASSSRQGDSPLHFGNGTRLTVT.